The rows below give T cell receptor beta chains drawn from one sample of a study of shared clonotypes between healthy human individuals. The method was immunoSEQ multiplex PCR; TCRdb's version includes in-frame clones alone and lacks a portion of them. The table has hundreds of thousands of clones, just over 75% seen once. Source material: PBMCs. These receptors were taken from a woman aged 40 to 50 in good health. Some clones in this sample may be carry-over from other donors' samples. CDR3s include the opening cysteine and the closing phenylalanine or tryptophan. A D gene is named only where the DNA matches it firmly. Clone size, where shown, is once, few, many, or a class for clones that have expanded.

NA,TRBJ2-5,NA,TRBV19,TGTGCCAGTAGTACCCCCGGGTCGGAGACCCAGTACTTC,CASSTPGSETQYF
NA,TRBJ2-6,NA,TRBV30,TGTGCCTGGAGTGGACAGAGCTCTGGGGCCAACGTCCTGACTTTC,CAWSGQSSGANVLTF
NA,TRBJ2-5,NA,TRBV29-1,TGCAGCGTTGAAGATTTTTTCGGTGGCAGGGGCACCCAGTACTTC,CSVEDFFGGRGTQYF
TRBD1,TRBJ2-2,NA,TRBV19,TGTGCCAGTAGTACACGGACAGGGGGAACCGGGGAGCTGTTTTTT,CASSTRTGGTGELFF
NA,TRBJ2-3,NA,TRBV5-1,TGCGCCAGCAGCTTGGCCGCGGCAGATACGCAGTATTTT,CASSLAAADTQYF
TRBD1,TRBJ2-5,NA,TRBV6-5,TGTGCCAGCAGTTACCGGGACAGGGGCATCCAAGAGACCCAGTACTTC,CASSYRDRGIQETQYF
TRBD1,TRBJ1-1,NA,TRBV27,TGTGCCAGCAAGACAGGGGGCACTGAAGCTTTCTTT,CASKTGGTEAFF
NA,TRBJ2-3,NA,TRBV30,TGTGCCTGGAGTGCGAGAGATACGCAGTATTTT,CAWSARDTQYF
NA,TRBJ1-5,NA,TRBV28,TGTGCCAGCCATGCAAGATATCAGCCCCAGCATTTT,CASHARYQPQHF
NA,TRBJ1-1,NA,TRBV28,TGTGCCAGCAGTTTAGAGTCGGCAGTCCGGAATAGGGCTTTCTTT,CASSLESAVRNRAFF
NA,TRBJ1-4,once,TRBV5-1,TGCGCCAGCAGCTTGTGGTCCTCGAGTGGTGAAAAACTGTTTTTT,CASSLWSSSGEKLFF
NA,TRBJ1-5,NA,TRBV19,TGTGCCAGTAGTATAGATGGGGCTACCTATAGCAATCAGCCCCAGCATTTT,CASSIDGATYSNQPQHF
NA,TRBJ1-2,few,TRBV30,TGTGCCTGGAGTGTAAAAGGGGATAGGCACTATGGCTACACCTTC,CAWSVKGDRHYGYTF
TRBD1,TRBJ1-1,few,TRBV11-2,TGTGCCAGCAGCTCATACAGGGGTTGGATGAACACTGAAGCTTTCTTT,CASSSYRGWMNTEAFF
TRBD2,TRBJ2-5,NA,TRBV5-1,TGCGCCAGCAGCTTTTCTAGCGGGAGGCCCGGAGAGACCCAGTACTTC,CASSFSSGRPGETQYF
TRBD2,TRBJ2-3,NA,TRBV7-2,TGTGCCAGCAGCTTGGCGGGAGGGCGTGCAGATACGCAGTATTTT,CASSLAGGRADTQYF
NA,TRBJ2-1,NA,TRBV7-6,TGTGCCAGCAGCCTAACTAGAGTGGGGAAAGATGAGCAGTTCTTC,CASSLTRVGKDEQFF
NA,TRBJ2-1,NA,TRBV7-2,TGTGCCAGCAGCATTATGGGTAGCTCCTACAATGAGCAGTTCTTC,CASSIMGSSYNEQFF
NA,TRBJ2-1,NA,TRBV5-8,TGTGCCAGCAGCTTCTGGGGGCTCGCAAATGAGCAGTTCTTC,CASSFWGLANEQFF
TRBD1,TRBJ2-7,NA,TRBV27,TGTGCCAGCAGTTCTTCCCAGGGGGCCCTCGAGCAGTACTTC,CASSSSQGALEQYF
NA,TRBJ2-7,few,TRBV19,TGTGCCAGTAGTATGCGGGACGGAGAATCCTACGAGCAGTACTTC,CASSMRDGESYEQYF
NA,TRBJ2-5,NA,TRBV2,TGTGCCAGCAGTGAGCTCCTCGGGACCAAGATGTACTTC,CASSELLGTKMYF
NA,TRBJ1-1,NA,TRBV30,TGTGCCTGGAGTGTCGGGGGGCATCAGGACACTGAAGCTTTCTTT,CAWSVGGHQDTEAFF
NA,TRBJ1-1,NA,TRBV7-3,TGTGCCAGCAGCTTAAGTCCGCGGGGGGACACTGAAGCTTTCTTT,CASSLSPRGDTEAFF
TRBD1,TRBJ1-2,many,TRBV4-1,TGCGCCAGCAGCCTCCGGACAGGGGATAACTATGGCTACACCTTC,CASSLRTGDNYGYTF
NA,TRBJ1-5,NA,TRBV28,TGTGCCAGCAGTTCCCGCAGGGTGGATCAGCCCCAGCATTTT,CASSSRRVDQPQHF
TRBD1,TRBJ2-7,NA,TRBV11-2,TGTGCCAGCAACCCACAGGGGCCAAATGGGGAGCAGTACTTC,CASNPQGPNGEQYF
TRBD1,TRBJ2-7,once,TRBV29-1,TGCAGCGTTGAAGCCCCGGGCACAGGGGGCTCCTACGAGCAGTACTTC,CSVEAPGTGGSYEQYF
NA,TRBJ1-4,NA,TRBV4-1,TGCGCCAGCAGCCAAGCAACCGGGACCGGAATTGAAAAACTGTTTTTT,CASSQATGTGIEKLFF
TRBD2,TRBJ2-3,NA,TRBV11-2,TGTGCCAGCAGCCCCTCCGGGACTAGCGGGACGGCAGATACGCAGTATTTT,CASSPSGTSGTADTQYF